The TCR beta chain under discussion was sequenced for a study of shared clonotypes between healthy human individuals. Study-wide context: The cohort had a couple of women and three men, ages 18 to 49. Used for every donor were three CD4 naive, three CD4 memory, two CD8 naive and one CD8 memory plate.

The junction had 10 bases not matched to a gene; V was cut back by 4 bases and J by 7 bases. The CDR3 has 14 residues. CDR1 and CDR2 (germline): SQVTM, ANQGSEA. Produced via immunoSEQ multiplex PCR; TCRdb's table is partial and in-frame only. The table records approximately 1,500,000 clones, around 95% of them present only once. V gene TRBV29-1 combines with J gene TRBJ2-7; 10 positions match TRBD2. The specimen was naive CD4+ T cells sorted from blood. Noted subset: CD45RA+ positively selected. This receptor was obtained from a young man in good health. This CDR3 reads CSVVASGSLGEQYF. The CDR3 DNA reads as TGCAGCGTTGTGGCTAGCGGGAGCTTGGGGGAGCAGTACTTC.